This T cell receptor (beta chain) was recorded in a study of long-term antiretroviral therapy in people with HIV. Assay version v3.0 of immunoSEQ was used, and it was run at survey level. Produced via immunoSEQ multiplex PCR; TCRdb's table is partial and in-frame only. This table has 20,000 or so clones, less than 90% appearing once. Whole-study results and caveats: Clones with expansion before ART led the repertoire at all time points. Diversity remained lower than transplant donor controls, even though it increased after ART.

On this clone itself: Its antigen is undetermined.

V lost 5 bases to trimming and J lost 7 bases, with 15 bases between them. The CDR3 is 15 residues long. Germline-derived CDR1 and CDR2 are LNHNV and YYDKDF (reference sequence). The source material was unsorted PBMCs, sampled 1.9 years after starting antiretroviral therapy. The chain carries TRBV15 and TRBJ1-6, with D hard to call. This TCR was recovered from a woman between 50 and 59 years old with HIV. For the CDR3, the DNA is TGTGCCACCAGCGCAGTACGGGGTGAGAATTCACCCCTCCACTTT. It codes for CATSAVRGENSPLHF.